One and the same sample provided the 29 T cell receptor beta chains below, sequenced in a study of blood T cell repertoires in COVID-19. Data came from immunoSEQ multiplex PCR; TCRdb stores just in-frame clones and leaves some out. In the table there are 200,000 or so clones, 60% to 85% of which are singletons. The sequenced sample was peripheral blood. All receptors come from a woman in her 70s with acute or convalescent COVID-19.

The V and J genes are TRBV19 and TRBJ1-1; 7 bases match TRBD1. V lost 4 bases and J lost 6; bases outside the gene matches: 8. This CDR3 is built from 14 residues. Germline CDR1 LNHDA, CDR2 SQIVND (reference sequence). In DNA, the CDR3 is TGTGCCAGTAGTACTACAGGGGAAACCGCTGAAGCTTTCTTT. This encodes CASSTTGETAEAFF.

The rearrangement links TRBV7-9 to TRBJ2-3, with D hard to call. The germline V gene encodes CDR1 SEHNR and CDR2 FQNEAQ (reference sequence). The CDR3 covers 14 residues. Trimming left V 1 base short and J 5 bases short, with 10 bases between. CDR3 sequence: CASSLVQAGDTQYF. The CDR3, as DNA: TGTGCCAGCAGCTTAGTCCAGGCAGGAGATACGCAGTATTTT.

The rearrangement links TRBV6-5 to TRBJ2-7; tentatively, D is TRBD2 (5 bases). Looked up from germline, CDR1 is MNHEY and CDR2 is SVGAGI. The ends were cut back, 7 bases at V and 2 bases at J, with 12 bases in the middle. CDR3 length equals 13 residues. The CDR3 DNA is TGTGCCAGCACCCCCCCCGGGACCTACGAGCAGTACTTC. Its protein is CASTPPGTYEQYF.

This sequence joins TRBV5-1 and TRBJ2-5; TRBD1 agrees at 12 bases. The V gene's germline CDR1 is SGHRS and CDR2 YFSETQ. The CDR3 totals 17 residues. V lost 0 bases to trimming and J lost 1 base; unmatched junction nucleotides: 4. The CDR3 here is CASSLGRGQGAQETQYF. CDR3 bases: TGCGCCAGCAGCTTGGGGAGGGGACAGGGGGCCCAAGAGACCCAGTACTTC.

The CDR3 DNA reads as TGTGCCAGCAGCGTAGGTTGGGCAGATTCCTACGAGCAGTACTTC. It codes for CASSVGWADSYEQYF. This rearrangement joins TRBV9 to TRBJ2-7, with no clear D. In germline, CDR1 is SGDLS, CDR2 YYNGEE. CDR3 length: 15 amino acids. Trimming shortened V by 0 bases and J by 1 base, and 11 bases separated the two germline ends.

V is TRBV2 and J is TRBJ2-2, with 7 positions matching TRBD1. Looked up from germline, CDR1 is SNHLY and CDR2 is FYNNEI. The CDR3 is 14 amino acids. The V segment lost 5 bases and the J segment 2 bases; nucleotides outside the gene matches: 2. The CDR3 DNA sequence: TGTGCCAGCAGTTGGGACAGCAACACCGGGGAGCTGTTTTTT. It encodes CASSWDSNTGELFF.

V is TRBV10-1 and J is TRBJ2-1, with 7 nucleotides matching TRBD1. The length of the CDR3 is 15 residues. Trimming cost V 2 bases and J 4 bases; bases outside gene matches: 5. The germline V gene has CDR1 WNHNN and CDR2 SYGVQD (reference sequence). CDR3 sequence (DNA): TGCGCCAGCAGTGAGATGACAGGGCTATACAATGAGCAGTTCTTC. This gives the protein CASSEMTGLYNEQFF.

This clone has a handful of counts. This chain uses TRBV21-1 with TRBJ1-5; the table names TRBD1, a call not compared with the DNA. TRBV21-1 is a pseudogene locus. The length of the CDR3 is 16 residues. The CDR3, as DNA: TGTGCCAGCCGGGGGGACAGGGGGATCAGGAGTCAGCCCCAGCATTTT. Protein sequence: CASRGDRGIRSQPQHF.

CDR3 nucleotide sequence: TGTGCCAGCAGCCTCCGGACTAGCGGGTACGAGCAGTACTTC. It specifies CASSLRTSGYEQYF. The V call is TRBV7-2, the J call TRBJ2-7, with 11 nucleotides matching TRBD2. Germline V gene data show CDR1 as SGHTA and CDR2 as FQGNSA. There are 14 residues in the CDR3. V lost 5 bases to trimming and J lost 4 bases; unmatched junction nucleotides: 4.

This chain joins TRBV3-1 (or the pseudogene TRBV3-2) and TRBJ2-7; no definite D call. The CDR3 is made up of 13 amino acids. The V and J ends lost 0 bases and 9 bases respectively, with 12 bases between them. The germline V gene encodes CDR1 LGHDT and CDR2 YNNKEL (reference sequence). The CDR3 DNA is TGTGCCAGCAGCCAAGACCTCCCTCCCAGGCAGTACTTC. Translated: CASSQDLPPRQYF.

V and J are TRBV10-1 and TRBJ2-1, with 11 bases fitting TRBD2. V dropped 9 bases and J dropped 3; count of bases not matched to a gene: 1. Germline lookup yields CDR1 WNHNN and CDR2 SYGVQD (reference sequence). The CDR3 runs to 13 residues. The CDR3 DNA is TGCGCCAGGACTAGCGGGATCTACAATGAGCAGTTCTTC. It translates to CARTSGIYNEQFF.

This clone appeared once. The chain joins TRBV5-1 to TRBJ1-2; 8 bases map to TRBD1. The CDR3 sequence is 15 residues long. Germline CDR1 is SGHRS and CDR2 is YFSETQ. V lost 4 bases to trimming and J lost 3 bases; unmatched junction nucleotides: 8. The CDR3 nucleotides are TGCGCCAGCAGCGTTCAGGGGGCGCTTGACTATGGCTACACCTTC. It is translated as CASSVQGALDYGYTF.

The chain uses TRBV18 and TRBJ1-5; 7 bases line up with TRBD1. J lost 1 base, V lost 5 bases, and 11 bases had no gene match. The CDR3 runs 17 residues. Germline V gene lookup returns CDR1 KGHSH and CDR2 LQKENI. CDR3 coding DNA: TGTGCCAGCTCAGACGACAGGGCGGGGACGAGCAATCAGCCCCAGCATTTT. Translating gives CASSDDRAGTSNQPQHF.

The chain couples TRBV5-6 to TRBJ2-7; perhaps TRBD1 as D (6 bases). CDR1 SGHDT and CDR2 YYEEEE come from the germline V gene. V shed 4 bases and J shed 7 bases, with 18 bases lying between them. This CDR3 has 14 amino acids. DNA for the CDR3: TGTGCCAGCAGCCCGACAGGCCGGGTGAGTGAGCAGTACTTC. This encodes CASSPTGRVSEQYF. The full variable domain, completed using reference TRBV5-6 and TRBJ2-7, is DAGVTQSPTHLIKTRGQQVTLRCSPKSGHDTVSWYQQALGQGPQFIFQYYEEEERQRGNFPDRFSGHQFPNYSSELNVNALLLGDSALYLCASSPTGRVSEQYFGPGTRLTVT.

This clone has just a few counts. This chain joins TRBV7-2 and TRBJ1-5; D ambiguous. Trimming shortened V by 5 bases and J by 6 bases, and 14 bases separated the two germline ends. This CDR3 comprises 14 residues. CDR1 SGHTA and CDR2 FQGNSA come from the germline V gene. The chain's CDR3 is CASSPQPEGQPQHF. The DNA of the CDR3 is TGTGCCAGCAGCCCCCAGCCCGAGGGTCAGCCCCAGCATTTT.

V and J are TRBV3-1 (or the pseudogene TRBV3-2) and TRBJ1-6; the D gene is possibly TRBD1 (6 bases). The CDR3 contains 17 residues. Germline loops: CDR1 LGHDT, CDR2 YNNKEL (reference sequence). V dropped 4 bases and J dropped 0 bases, with 13 bases sitting between them. This CDR3 is CASSLHTGSSYNSPLHF. CDR3 nucleotides: TGTGCCAGCAGCCTCCACACAGGGAGCTCCTATAATTCACCCCTCCACTTT.

The CDR3 spells CASSSPGQSYEQYF. DNA of the CDR3: TGTGCCAGCAGCTCCCCGGGACAGTCCTACGAGCAGTACTTC. The J gene is TRBJ2-7, the V gene TRBV3-1 (or the pseudogene TRBV3-2); 7 positions match TRBD1. V shed 5 bases and J 1 base; nucleotides not matched to a gene: 5. This CDR3 comprises 14 residues. Germline V gene lookup returns CDR1 LGHDT and CDR2 YNNKEL (reference sequence).

The chain links TRBV27 to TRBJ2-2, with TRBD1 identical over 7 bases. CDR1 MNHEY and CDR2 SMNVEV come from the germline V gene (reference sequence). The CDR3 spans 17 residues. The V segment lost 3 bases and the J segment 1 base; nucleotides outside the gene matches: 8. In nucleotides, the CDR3 is TGTGCCAGCAGTTTCCCGCCGGGACAGAAGAACACCGGGGAGCTGTTTTTT. It specifies CASSFPPGQKNTGELFF.

The V gene is TRBV24-1, the J gene TRBJ2-6; unclear D gene. This CDR3 spans 15 amino acids. Trimming pared 5 bases from V and 1 base from J, leaving 8 bases between. Germline V gene lookup returns CDR1 KGHDR and CDR2 SFDVKD. The CDR3 DNA reads TGTGCCACCAGTGCCACAAAGTCTGGGGCCAACGTCCTGACTTTC. Its protein product is CATSATKSGANVLTF.

This chain links TRBV19 with TRBJ2-3, with 10 bases that match TRBD2. CDR3 size: 16 residues. Germline V gives CDR1 LNHDA, CDR2 SQIVND (reference sequence). V gave up 1 base and J gave up 1 base; unmatched junction bases: 2. The CDR3 DNA is TGTGCCAGTAGTATAGTCCTAGCGGGGGGCACAGATACGCAGTATTTT. This translates into CASSIVLAGGTDTQYF.

V gene TRBV6-1 combines with J gene TRBJ1-5, with 8 bases that match TRBD1. Trimming removed 2 bases from V and 4 bases from J; junction bases left unmatched: 7. The CDR3 length is 16 residues. Germline values: CDR1 MNHNS, CDR2 SASEGT. The CDR3 here is CASSEPRQGSNQPQHF. The CDR3 coding sequence is TGTGCCAGCAGTGAACCTAGACAGGGGTCGAATCAGCCCCAGCATTTT.

This clone was detected only once. The CDR3 nucleotides read TGTGCCAGCAGTTTCGCAGGGATCTTGACAGATACGCAGTATTTT. Its translation: CASSFAGILTDTQYF. The V gene is TRBV28, the J gene TRBJ2-3, with D perhaps TRBD1 (5 bases). Germline loops: CDR1 MDHEN, CDR2 SYDVKM. Trimming removed 3 bases at V and 3 bases at J, with 13 bases between. This CDR3 has 15 residues.

The V and J genes are TRBV6-1 and TRBJ2-5; 7 bases match TRBD1. CDR1 and CDR2 (germline): MNHNS, SASEGT. The CDR3 runs to 14 residues. The ends lost 5 bases at V and 2 bases at J; junction bases unmatched: 5. The chain's CDR3 is CASSSRQGQETQYF. The CDR3 DNA reads as TGTGCCAGCAGTTCTCGACAGGGTCAAGAGACCCAGTACTTC.

The rearrangement uses TRBV28 and TRBJ2-2, with 12 bases that match TRBD1. The CDR3 runs to 18 residues. V shed 1 base, J shed 2 bases, and the junction held 5 bases outside the gene matches. CDR1 is MDHEN, CDR2 SYDVKM, per germline. CDR3 DNA: TGTGCCAGCAGTTTATTGGGGACAGGGGGCGCCAACACCGGGGAGCTGTTTTTT. This translates into CASSLLGTGGANTGELFF.

This clone was seen more than once but under ten times. The chain employs TRBV19 and TRBJ1-1; possibly TRBD1 for D (5 bases). The germline V gene encodes CDR1 LNHDA and CDR2 SQIVND (reference sequence). This CDR3 comprises 13 residues. The V end lost 6 bases, the J end lost 0 bases, and 8 bases lay between the germline ends. The CDR3 here is CASRSTVNTEAFF. Written as DNA, the CDR3 is TGTGCCAGTAGGTCGACAGTGAACACTGAAGCTTTCTTT.

The chain uses TRBV9 and TRBJ1-5, with 7 bases that match TRBD1. The CDR3 is 15 residues long. Germline loops: CDR1 SGDLS, CDR2 YYNGEE. Trimming removed 0 bases from V and 3 bases from J; junction bases left unmatched: 3. CDR3 in amino acids: CASSVGRGLNQPQHF. Written as DNA, the CDR3 is TGTGCCAGCAGCGTAGGAAGGGGGCTCAATCAGCCCCAGCATTTT.

The sample holds a few counts of this clone. CDR3: CASTTGGLNNEQFF. In DNA, the CDR3 is TGTGCCAGTACTACAGGGGGCCTAAACAATGAGCAGTTCTTC. The chain employs TRBV19 and TRBJ2-1, with 9 bases lining up with TRBD1. Germline CDR1 reads LNHDA; CDR2 reads SQIVND (reference sequence). Losses at the gene ends were 7 bases for V and 5 bases for J; bases not matched to a gene: 6. The CDR3 sequence is 14 residues long.

This clone was picked up a small number of times. The chain carries TRBV5-1 and TRBJ2-7, with 7 positions matching TRBD1. CDR3 size: 16 residues. Unmatched junction bases numbered 14, after V lost 4 bases and J lost 4 bases. Germline V gene data show CDR1 as SGHRS and CDR2 as YFSETQ. CDR3 amino acids: CASSKTTGLERYEQYF. Here the CDR3 DNA reads TGCGCCAGCAGCAAGACGACAGGGCTTGAGCGTTACGAGCAGTACTTC.

This clone came up once. V usage is TRBV2 and J usage is TRBJ1-6, with D maybe TRBD1 (6 bases). The CDR3 sequence is 16 residues long. Germline loops: CDR1 SNHLY, CDR2 FYNNEI. Trimming removed 6 bases from V and 5 bases from J, with 17 bases in between. The CDR3 reads CASSNSGGPDNSPLHF. CDR3 DNA: TGTGCCAGCAGCAATTCGGGGGGGCCGGATAATTCACCCCTCCACTTT.